The T cell receptor beta chain described here comes from a study of pediatric ulcerative colitis. J lost 5 bases, V lost 0 bases, and 9 bases had no gene match. The CDR3 has 17 amino acids. CDR1 is SGHVS and CDR2 is FNYEAQ in the germline V gene. Broader study findings: Rectal repertoires separated controls, mild-moderate and acute severe colitis. Compared with controls, ulcerative colitis showed greater blood-rectum clone sharing.

Worth noting for this clone: Antigen: not known.

Sequencing used immunoSEQ multiplex PCR; TCRdb keeps in-frame clones, though not all of them. The sample consists of about 64,000 clones, roughly 90% of them appearing once. The receptor comes from a boy aged 5 to 17 with severe ulcerative colitis. Sequencing was done on a sample of blood. This chain joins TRBV7-6 and TRBJ2-3, with TRBD2 matching 9 bases. The DNA for the CDR3 is TGTGCCAGCAGCTTAGCCCTAGCGGGGATAGAAGAAGATACGCAGTATTTT. Translation: CASSLALAGIEEDTQYF.